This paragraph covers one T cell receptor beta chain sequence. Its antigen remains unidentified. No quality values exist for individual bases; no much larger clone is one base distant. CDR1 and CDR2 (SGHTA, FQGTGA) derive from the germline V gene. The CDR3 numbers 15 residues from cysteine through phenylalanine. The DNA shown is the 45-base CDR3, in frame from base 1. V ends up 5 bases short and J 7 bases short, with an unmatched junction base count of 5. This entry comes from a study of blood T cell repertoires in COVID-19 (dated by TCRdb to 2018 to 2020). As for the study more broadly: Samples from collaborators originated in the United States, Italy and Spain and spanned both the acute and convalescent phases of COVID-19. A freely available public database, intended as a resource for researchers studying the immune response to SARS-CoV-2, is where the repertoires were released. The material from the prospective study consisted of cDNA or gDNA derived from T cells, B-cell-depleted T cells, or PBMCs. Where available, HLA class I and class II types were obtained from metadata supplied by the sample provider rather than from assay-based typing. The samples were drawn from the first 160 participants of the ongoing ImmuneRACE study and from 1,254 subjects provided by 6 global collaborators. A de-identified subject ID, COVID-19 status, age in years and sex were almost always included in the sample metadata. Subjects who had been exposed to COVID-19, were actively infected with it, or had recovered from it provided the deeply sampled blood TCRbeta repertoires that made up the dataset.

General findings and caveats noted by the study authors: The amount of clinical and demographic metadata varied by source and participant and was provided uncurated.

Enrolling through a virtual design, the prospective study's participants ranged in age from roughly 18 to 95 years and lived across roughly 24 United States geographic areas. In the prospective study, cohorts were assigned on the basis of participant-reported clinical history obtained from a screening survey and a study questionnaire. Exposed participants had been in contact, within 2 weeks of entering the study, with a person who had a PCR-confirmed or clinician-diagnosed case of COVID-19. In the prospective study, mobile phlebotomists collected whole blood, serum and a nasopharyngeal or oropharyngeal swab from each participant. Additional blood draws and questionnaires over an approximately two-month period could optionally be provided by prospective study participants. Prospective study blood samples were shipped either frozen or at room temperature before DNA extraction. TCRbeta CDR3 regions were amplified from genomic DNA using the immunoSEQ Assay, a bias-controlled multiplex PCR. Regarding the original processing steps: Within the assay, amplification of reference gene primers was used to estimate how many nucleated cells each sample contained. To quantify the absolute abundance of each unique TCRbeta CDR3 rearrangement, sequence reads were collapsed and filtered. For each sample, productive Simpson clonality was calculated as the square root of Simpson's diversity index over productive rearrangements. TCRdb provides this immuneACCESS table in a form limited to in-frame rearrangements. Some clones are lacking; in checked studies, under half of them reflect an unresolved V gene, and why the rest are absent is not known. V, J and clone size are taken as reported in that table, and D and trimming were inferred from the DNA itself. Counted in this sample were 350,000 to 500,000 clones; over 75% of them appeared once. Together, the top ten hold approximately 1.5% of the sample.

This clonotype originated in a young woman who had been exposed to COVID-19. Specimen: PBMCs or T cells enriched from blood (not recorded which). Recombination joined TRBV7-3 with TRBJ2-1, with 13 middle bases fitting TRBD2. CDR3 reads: CASSLLAGGQNEQFF. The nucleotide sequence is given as TGTGCCAGCAGCCTACTAGCGGGGGGGCAAAATGAGCAGTTCTTC. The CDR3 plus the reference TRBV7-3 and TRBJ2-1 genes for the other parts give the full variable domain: GAGVSQTPSNKVTEKGKYVELRCDPISGHTALYWYRQSLGQGPEFLIYFQGTGAADDSGLPNDRFFAVRPEGSVSTLKIQRTERGDSAVYLCASSLLAGGQNEQFFGPGTRLTVL.